The rows below give T cell receptor beta chains drawn from one sample of a study of shared clonotypes between healthy human individuals. Sequencing was performed with immunoSEQ multiplex PCR; in TCRdb, only in-frame clones are kept and a portion is missing. Of hundreds of thousands of clones listed, approximately 95% are singletons. The sample comprised naive CD8+ T cells sorted from blood. Every receptor here comes from a woman younger than 45 in good health. Both conserved end residues are part of each CDR3. A D gene is named only where the DNA matches it firmly. Part of the rows lack a size; the others show once, few, many or a class for expanded clones.

>-|TRBJ1-1|-|15|TRBV6-5
CASSYLGVENTEAFF
TGTGCCAGCAGTTACTTAGGCGTAGAGAACACTGAAGCTTTCTTT
>once|TRBJ2-7|TRBD1|14|TRBV5-6
CASKETGGAFEQYF
TGTGCCAGCAAGGAGACAGGGGGCGCGTTCGAGCAGTACTTC
>-|TRBJ2-1|-|15|TRBV6-4
CASSDSRAGSNEQFF
TGTGCCAGCAGTGACTCGCGGGCAGGGAGCAATGAGCAGTTCTTC
>-|TRBJ1-1|TRBD1|14|TRBV19
CASRRDRGSAEAFF
TGTGCCAGTAGGAGGGACAGGGGCTCGGCTGAAGCTTTCTTT
>-|TRBJ1-5|-|15|TRBV19
CASSIMLVSNQPQHF
TGTGCCAGTAGTATAATGTTAGTGAGCAATCAGCCCCAGCATTTT
>-|TRBJ2-7|TRBD1|15|TRBV28
CASSSSDRGRYEQYF
TGTGCCAGCAGTTCCTCGGACAGGGGTCGGTACGAGCAGTACTTC
>-|TRBJ2-3|-|13|TRBV5-6
CASTTGYTDTQYF
TGTGCCAGCACCACTGGCTACACAGATACGCAGTATTTT
>-|TRBJ2-2|TRBD2|17|TRBV11-2
CASSWAGAGGWAGELFF
TGTGCCAGCAGCTGGGCAGGGGCGGGAGGATGGGCCGGGGAGCTGTTTTTT
>-|TRBJ2-7|-|14|TRBV27
CASGPGPTSAEQYF
TGTGCCAGCGGTCCCGGCCCAACCTCGGCCGAGCAGTACTTC
>-|TRBJ2-1|-|12|TRBV4-1
CASSQGNNEQFF
TGCGCCAGCAGCCAAGGTAACAATGAGCAGTTCTTC
>-|TRBJ2-7|-|13|TRBV5-6
CASSELVDNEQYF
TGTGCCAGCAGCGAACTAGTGGATAACGAGCAGTACTTC
>-|TRBJ2-7|-|14|TRBV28
CASSLEGRNYEQYF
TGTGCCAGCAGTTTAGAGGGGCGCAACTACGAGCAGTACTTC
>-|TRBJ1-1|-|13|TRBV7-3
CASSLWDSTEAFF
TGTGCCAGCAGCTTATGGGATTCCACTGAAGCTTTCTTT
>-|TRBJ2-1|TRBD2|13|TRBV5-1
CASGSSGYEEQFF
TGCGCCAGCGGTTCTAGCGGCTATGAGGAGCAGTTCTTC